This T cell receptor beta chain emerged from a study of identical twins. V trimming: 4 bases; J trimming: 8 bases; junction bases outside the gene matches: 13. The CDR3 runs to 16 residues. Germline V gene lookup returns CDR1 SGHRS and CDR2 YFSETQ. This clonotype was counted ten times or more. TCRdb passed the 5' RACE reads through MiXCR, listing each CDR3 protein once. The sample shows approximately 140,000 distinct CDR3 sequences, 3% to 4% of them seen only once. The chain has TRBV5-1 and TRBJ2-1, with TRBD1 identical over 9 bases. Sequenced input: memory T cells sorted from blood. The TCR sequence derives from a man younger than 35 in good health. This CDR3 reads CASSVMTGGSWYEQFF. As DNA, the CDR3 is TGCGCCAGCAGCGTGATGACAGGGGGTAGTTGGTATGAGCAGTTCTTC.